A selection of T cell receptor beta chains follows, all from one sample in a study of beta chain features in type 1 diabetes. Some clones are missing from TCRdb's copy, which holds only in-frame ones; the method was immunoSEQ multiplex PCR. The top ten clones hold 0.02% to 0.025% of a sample with 860,000 or so clones, 15% to 20% of them seen once. What was sequenced was naive CD4+ T cells from blood. These receptors originate from a woman aged 18-29 years in good health. CDR3s include the opening cysteine and the closing phenylalanine or tryptophan. D genes are given only for firm matches. The size entry is marked missing in some rows and otherwise reads once, few, many or a size class.

clone_size	v_call	d_call	j_call	cdr3_aa	cdr3_nt
NA	TRBV27	NA	TRBJ2-7	CASSQRQAPSTEQYF	TGTGCCAGCAGTCAGAGACAGGCACCTTCGACCGAGCAGTACTTC
few	TRBV6-5	NA	TRBJ2-7	CASSYTQGLPYEQYF	TGTGCCAGCAGTTACACGCAGGGTCTGCCCTACGAGCAGTACTTC
few	TRBV5-1	TRBD1	TRBJ1-2	CASSQRTGTNYGYTF	TGCGCCAGCAGCCAACGGACAGGCACTAACTATGGCTACACCTTC
NA	TRBV6-6	TRBD2	TRBJ2-5	CASSYSGGGPETQYF	TGCGCCAGCAGTTACTCGGGGGGAGGGCCAGAGACCCAGTACTTC
NA	TRBV6-5	NA	TRBJ2-7	CASSTGSSYEQYF	TGTGCCAGCAGTACGGGTAGCTCCTACGAGCAGTACTTC
once	TRBV6-4	TRBD2	TRBJ2-1	CASSDSEGTSGYNEQFF	TGTGCCAGCAGTGACTCGGAGGGGACTAGCGGTTACAATGAGCAGTTCTTC
few	TRBV5-1	TRBD1	TRBJ2-1	CASSSTGADEQFF	TGCGCCAGCAGCTCGACAGGGGCCGATGAGCAGTTCTTC
NA	TRBV5-4	NA	TRBJ2-2	CASSLVRADGTGELFF	TGTGCCAGCAGCTTGGTTCGAGCGGACGGCACCGGGGAGCTGTTTTTT
NA	TRBV7-2	NA	TRBJ1-2	CASSLDLARGYTF	TGTGCCAGCAGCTTAGATTTGGCCCGTGGCTACACCTTC
few	TRBV5-4	NA	TRBJ2-1	CASSYGGEGSYNEQFF	TGTGCCAGCAGCTATGGGGGCGAGGGCTCCTACAATGAGCAGTTCTTC
NA	TRBV5-8	TRBD2	TRBJ2-3	CASSPRKVLAERADTQYF	TGTGCCAGCAGCCCGCGTAAGGTGCTAGCGGAGAGAGCAGATACGCAGTATTTT
few	TRBV29-1	NA	TRBJ1-2	CSVGVSGDYGYTF	TGCAGCGTTGGAGTGTCAGGGGACTATGGCTACACCTTC
few	TRBV4-2	NA	TRBJ1-2	CASSLPAEPFYGYTF	TGTGCCAGCAGCCTACCAGCAGAACCCTTCTATGGCTACACCTTC
few	TRBV7-9	TRBD2	TRBJ2-1	CASSLSAGNYNEQFF	TGTGCCAGCAGCCTCTCAGCGGGAAACTACAATGAGCAGTTCTTC
few	TRBV5-4	NA	TRBJ2-1	CASSFTGQGRDEQFF	TGTGCCAGCAGCTTTACGGGGCAGGGGAGGGATGAGCAGTTCTTC
NA	TRBV6-1	NA	TRBJ2-5	CASSERQDQETQYF	TGTGCCAGCAGTGAACGGCAGGACCAAGAGACCCAGTACTTC
NA	TRBV5-5	NA	TRBJ2-1	CASSRLGGSLGSEQFF	TGTGCCAGCAGCAGGCTCGGAGGCAGCCTGGGCAGTGAGCAGTTCTTC
few	TRBV11-2	TRBD2	TRBJ2-3	CASSFSGGADTQYF	TGTGCCAGCAGCTTTAGCGGGGGAGCAGATACGCAGTATTTT
NA	TRBV18	TRBD2	TRBJ2-1	CASSPGQTGRSNEQFF	TGTGCCAGCTCCCCAGGACAAACCGGGAGGAGCAATGAGCAGTTCTTC
few	TRBV18	TRBD1	TRBJ2-1	CASSPGTGTYNEQFF	TGTGCCAGCTCGCCCGGGACAGGGACTTACAATGAGCAGTTCTTC
few	TRBV18	NA	TRBJ1-1	CASSPGLNTEAFF	TGTGCCAGCTCACCCGGCCTGAACACTGAAGCTTTCTTT
few	TRBV15	NA	TRBJ2-3	CATSRGQSTDTQYF	TGTGCCACCAGCAGAGGACAATCCACAGATACGCAGTATTTT
NA	TRBV21-1	NA	TRBJ2-7	CASRDRQGPSYEQYF	TGTGCCAGCAGAGATAGACAGGGCCCCTCCTACGAGCAGTACTTC
NA	TRBV19	TRBD1	TRBJ1-2	CASRGQNYGYTF	TGTGCCAGCAGGGGACAGAACTATGGCTACACCTTC
few	TRBV7-2	TRBD2	TRBJ2-3	CASTAIAGRTDTQYF	TGTGCCAGCACCGCTATAGCGGGCCGCACAGATACGCAGTATTTT
few	TRBV6-5	NA	TRBJ2-2	CASSFQNTGELFF	TGTGCCAGCAGTTTTCAGAACACCGGGGAGCTGTTTTTT
NA	TRBV9	NA	TRBJ1-5	CASSVGPGAWNQPQHF	TGTGCCAGCAGCGTAGGCCCAGGGGCCTGGAATCAGCCCCAGCATTTT
NA	TRBV7-9	NA	TRBJ1-1	CASLLGGNTEAFF	TGTGCCAGCCTTTTAGGGGGGAACACTGAAGCTTTCTTT
NA	TRBV7-8	NA	TRBJ2-6	CASLSGANVLTF	TGTGCCAGTCTCTCTGGGGCCAACGTCCTGACTTTC
NA	TRBV2	NA	TRBJ1-5	CASRGEGQPQHF	TGTGCCAGCAGGGGGGAGGGTCAGCCCCAGCATTTT
NA	TRBV9	NA	TRBJ2-1	CASSPQRARYEQFF	TGTGCCAGCAGCCCCCAGCGAGCTAGGTATGAGCAGTTCTTC
few	TRBV18	NA	TRBJ2-3	CASSPKGNPSRATQYF	TGTGCCAGCTCACCAAAGGGGAACCCGTCCAGGGCCACGCAGTATTTT
NA	TRBV28	TRBD2	TRBJ2-7	CASSPPGLSYEQYF	TGTGCCAGCAGTCCCCCGGGACTAAGCTACGAGCAGTACTTC
NA	TRBV19	TRBD1	TRBJ1-5	CASSTTGPDRGRDQPQHF	TGTGCCAGTAGCACCACGGGTCCGGACAGGGGGAGGGATCAGCCCCAGCATTTT
NA	TRBV6-8	TRBD2	TRBJ2-1	CASYGAGGIYNEQFF	TGTGCCAGCTACGGAGCGGGAGGTATCTACAATGAGCAGTTCTTC
NA	TRBV13	NA	TRBJ2-5	CASKREQGQETQYF	TGTGCCAGCAAAAGGGAGCAGGGCCAAGAGACCCAGTACTTC
NA	TRBV5-1	TRBD1	TRBJ2-1	CASRRTGGKHNEQFF	TGCGCCAGCAGGCGGACAGGGGGGAAGCACAATGAGCAGTTCTTC
NA	TRBV5-6	NA	TRBJ1-1	CASSLDGRRMRALKAFF	TGTGCCAGCAGCTTGGATGGTCGCAGGATGAGGGCCCTGAAGGCTTTCTTT
many	TRBV10-3	NA	TRBJ1-5	CAISDGGWNQPQHF	TGTGCCATCAGTGACGGGGGATGGAATCAGCCCCAGCATTTT
few	TRBV2	NA	TRBJ2-5	CASSGDGETQYF	TGTGCCAGCAGTGGAGATGGAGAGACCCAGTACTTC
NA	TRBV28	NA	TRBJ2-7	CASKGDSPYEQYF	TGTGCCAGCAAGGGGGACTCACCCTACGAGCAGTACTTC
NA	TRBV5-4	TRBD1	TRBJ1-2	CASRNRGYGYTF	TGTGCCAGCAGAAACAGGGGATATGGCTACACCTTC
NA	TRBV7-9	TRBD1	TRBJ1-1	CASSQDRASEAFF	TGTGCCAGCAGCCAGGACAGGGCCAGTGAAGCTTTCTTT
few	TRBV28	NA	TRBJ1-2	CASNPPGGGYGYTF	TGTGCCAGCAATCCACCAGGTGGAGGCTATGGCTACACCTTC
NA	TRBV18	NA	TRBJ2-7	CASSPGTHGEQYF	TGTGCCAGCTCTCCTGGGACCCACGGGGAGCAGTACTTC
NA	TRBV25-1	NA	TRBJ2-5	CASSHPGQETQYF	TGTGCCAGCAGCCACCCAGGACAAGAGACCCAGTACTTC
few	TRBV6-5	TRBD2	TRBJ2-7	CASSYLAGGYEQYF	TGTGCCAGCAGTTACCTAGCGGGAGGATACGAGCAGTACTTC
NA	TRBV5-4	NA	TRBJ1-2	CASSLFTVNYGYTF	TGTGCCAGCAGCTTGTTCACGGTTAACTATGGCTACACCTTC
few	TRBV10-3	TRBD1	TRBJ2-3	CAISATGWTDTQYF	TGTGCCATCAGCGCGACAGGGTGGACAGATACGCAGTATTTT
NA	TRBV27	TRBD2	TRBJ2-5	CASSASVLAGKTQYF	TGTGCCAGCAGTGCAAGCGTACTAGCGGGGAAGACCCAGTACTTC
few	TRBV19	TRBD1	TRBJ2-3	CASSMTGGITDTQYF	TGTGCCAGTAGTATGACAGGGGGCATTACAGATACGCAGTATTTT
NA	TRBV18	NA	TRBJ2-3	CASSPLGSSTDTQYF	TGTGCCAGCTCACCACTAGGGTCTAGCACAGATACGCAGTATTTT
few	TRBV28	NA	TRBJ2-1	CASSSGDEQFF	TGTGCCAGCAGTTCGGGGGATGAGCAGTTCTTC
NA	TRBV6-5	TRBD1	TRBJ2-7	CASSRTADRAYEQYF	TGTGCCAGCAGTCGGACTGCGGACAGGGCCTACGAGCAGTACTTC